These T cell receptor beta chains were read from a single sample in a study of cytomegalovirus exposure and HLA in healthy donors. Data came from immunoSEQ multiplex PCR; TCRdb stores just in-frame clones and leaves some out. This sample has 150,000 or so clones, with around three fifths found just once. The sequenced material came from PBMCs. These receptors originate from a woman in her 30s in good health and CMV-seropositive. Each CDR3 is given with its conserved first and last residue. The order of the fields is V gene, clone size, J gene, D gene, CDR3 protein, CDR3 DNA. A D gene is named only where the DNA matches it firmly. The listing skips clone size in some rows; elsewhere it reads once, few, many or a size class.

>TRBV5-6|.|TRBJ2-1|.
CASSFMYNEQFF
TGTGCCAGCAGCTTCATGTACAATGAGCAGTTCTTC
>TRBV19|.|TRBJ2-3|.
CASSIIAAGEADTQYF
TGTGCCAGTAGTATTATTGCGGCAGGGGAAGCAGATACGCAGTATTTT
>TRBV29-1|few|TRBJ2-2|TRBD1
CSARLLDRQGELFF
TGCAGCGCAAGGCTCTTGGACAGGCAAGGGGAGCTGTTTTTT
>TRBV6-6|.|TRBJ2-1|TRBD2
CASSRNSGGAYNEQFF
TGTGCCAGCAGTCGGAATAGCGGGGGAGCCTACAATGAGCAGTTCTTC
>TRBV6-1|.|TRBJ2-7|TRBD1
CASSEWLDRGGEQYF
TGTGCCAGCAGTGAATGGTTGGACAGGGGTGGCGAGCAGTACTTC
>TRBV2|.|TRBJ2-3|.
CARGASGTDTQYF
TGTGCCCGCGGGGCTTCAGGCACAGATACGCAGTATTTT
>TRBV2|.|TRBJ1-1|.
CASSGSRSSYTEAFF
TGTGCCAGCAGTGGCAGTAGGAGTTCTTACACTGAAGCTTTCTTT
>TRBV4-1|.|TRBJ2-1|TRBD1
CASSQIGTGGRDEQFF
TGCGCCAGCAGCCAAATTGGGACAGGGGGCAGGGATGAGCAGTTCTTC
>TRBV7-6|few|TRBJ1-1|.
CASSLNGDTEAFF
TGTGCCAGCAGCTTAAACGGGGACACTGAAGCTTTCTTT
>TRBV27|.|TRBJ2-7|.
CASSVPGRSYEQYF
TGTGCCAGCAGCGTACCAGGGCGCTCCTACGAGCAGTACTTC
>TRBV6-1|.|TRBJ1-5|.
CATHRYMAEPQHF
TGTGCCACGCACCGTTATATGGCGGAGCCCCAGCATTTT
>TRBV5-4|.|TRBJ1-1|.
CASSLGRWTGNTEAFF
TGTGCCAGCAGCTTGGGACGGTGGACTGGGAACACTGAAGCTTTCTTT
>TRBV21-1|.|TRBJ2-2|.
CASSKSAFWRNTGELFF
TGTGCCAGCAGCAAATCGGCCTTCTGGAGGAACACCGGGGAGCTGTTTTTT
>TRBV28|.|TRBJ2-3|TRBD2
CAMRSGASGDTQYF
TGTGCCATGCGTAGCGGGGCGAGTGGAGATACGCAGTATTTT
>TRBV29-1|.|TRBJ1-2|.
CSVDWGGFYGYTF
TGCAGCGTTGATTGGGGGGGGTTCTATGGCTACACCTTC
>TRBV15|.|TRBJ2-6|TRBD2
CATSRDAGGGANVLTF
TGTGCCACCAGCAGAGATGCGGGGGGTGGGGCCAACGTCCTGACTTTC
>TRBV5-1|.|TRBJ1-5|.
CASSLAGGYPQPQHF
TGCGCCAGCAGCTTGGCCGGTGGTTACCCCCAGCCCCAGCATTTT
>TRBV27|.|TRBJ2-1|.
CASSPLAAAEFF
TGTGCCAGCAGCCCCCTTGCGGCGGCCGAGTTCTTC
>TRBV10-1|.|TRBJ1-1|TRBD1
CASRYTGDTEAFF
TGCGCCAGCAGATACACAGGGGACACTGAAGCTTTCTTT
>TRBV11-3|.|TRBJ2-1|.
CASSSQVGKVEQFF
TGTGCCAGCAGCTCCCAGGTCGGGAAGGTTGAGCAGTTCTTC
>TRBV5-1|few|TRBJ1-2|TRBD1
CASSLRGGADGYTF
TGCGCCAGCAGCTTGCGAGGGGGCGCCGATGGCTACACCTTC
>TRBV15|few|TRBJ1-5|TRBD1
CATSRDRGLNQPQHF
TGTGCCACCAGCAGAGACAGGGGGCTTAATCAGCCCCAGCATTTT
>TRBV7-2|.|TRBJ2-5|.
CASSLNRVTVSAGETQYF
TGTGCCAGCAGCTTAAATCGGGTTACAGTGAGCGCGGGGGAGACCCAGTACTTC
>TRBV15|.|TRBJ1-3|.
CATSRVGVPGERSGNTIYF
TGTGCCACCAGCAGAGTTGGGGTTCCCGGGGAGAGGTCTGGAAACACCATATATTTT
>TRBV29-1|.|TRBJ1-1|TRBD1
CSHPTGNRAEAFF
TGCAGCCATCCGACAGGGAATAGGGCTGAAGCTTTCTTT
>TRBV2|once|TRBJ1-1|TRBD1
CASRGTGRASSLGDPFTEAFF
TGTGCCAGCAGGGGGACAGGGCGGGCTTCTTCGTTGGGAGACCCCTTCACTGAAGCTTTCTTT
>TRBV7-6|.|TRBJ1-1|.
CASRLIGGGNTEAFF
TGTGCCAGCAGATTAATCGGCGGGGGGAACACTGAAGCTTTCTTT
>TRBV2|few|TRBJ1-3|.
CASTPIPGSGNTIYF
TGTGCCAGCACCCCCATCCCAGGGTCTGGAAACACCATATATTTT
>TRBV10-3|.|TRBJ1-4|.
CAISEPNYPSEKLFF
TGTGCCATCAGTGAGCCAAACTATCCCTCTGAAAAACTGTTTTTT
>TRBV7-9|.|TRBJ2-6|.
CASSFGGRANVLTF
TGTGCCAGCAGCTTCGGCGGCAGGGCCAACGTCCTGACTTTC
>TRBV5-1|once|TRBJ2-2|TRBD2
CASSLGSGRTGELFF
TGCGCCAGCAGCTTAGGCAGCGGGAGGACCGGGGAGCTGTTTTTT
>TRBV11-2|.|TRBJ1-1|.
CASSLGGINTEAFF
TGTGCCAGCAGCTTAGGAGGGATTAACACTGAAGCTTTCTTT
>TRBV5-6|.|TRBJ1-6|.
CASGGGSVLDSPLHF
TGTGCCAGCGGAGGAGGCTCCGTGTTAGATTCACCCCTCCACTTT
>TRBV5-6|.|TRBJ1-3|.
CASSLRLASSGNTIYF
TGTGCCAGCAGCTTGCGGTTGGCTAGCTCTGGAAACACCATATATTTT
>TRBV7-8|few|TRBJ1-1|TRBD1
CASSLAATGAIGTEAFF
TGTGCCAGCAGCTTAGCGGCGACAGGGGCCATAGGCACTGAAGCTTTCTTT
>TRBV23-1|.|TRBJ1-1|TRBD1
CASSHGRSRGLSDTEAFF
TGCGCCAGCAGTCACGGGCGTAGCAGGGGGCTTAGCGACACTGAAGCTTTCTTT
>TRBV11-1|.|TRBJ2-7|TRBD2
CASSTQRGSYEQYF
TGTGCCAGCAGCACCCAGCGGGGGTCCTACGAGCAGTACTTC
>TRBV7-9|.|TRBJ2-7|.
CASSLIWGLGVEQYF
TGTGCCAGCAGCTTAATTTGGGGGCTAGGGGTCGAGCAGTACTTC
>TRBV30|.|TRBJ1-1|TRBD1
CAWRAGVFSGTANTEAFF
TGTGCCTGGAGGGCCGGGGTTTTTTCCGGGACAGCGAACACTGAAGCTTTCTTT
>TRBV11-2|few|TRBJ1-5|TRBD1
CASSLDWSQGVNQPQHF
TGTGCCAGCAGCTTAGATTGGTCACAGGGGGTGAATCAGCCCCAGCATTTT
>TRBV6-5|.|TRBJ2-3|TRBD1
CASSSPGGRDTQYF
TGTGCCAGCAGTTCTCCAGGGGGTAGAGATACGCAGTATTTT
>TRBV4-2|.|TRBJ2-4|TRBD2
CASSQNTGLAGQNIQYF
TGTGCCAGCAGCCAAAATACCGGACTAGCGGGCCAAAACATTCAGTACTTC
>TRBV2|.|TRBJ2-3|.
CASSSQGRADTQYF
TGTGCCAGCAGTTCCCAGGGGCGCGCCGATACGCAGTATTTT
>TRBV4-2|.|TRBJ2-1|.
CASSQELLRGGNEQFF
TGTGCCAGCAGCCAAGAGCTCCTACGGGGTGGGAATGAGCAGTTCTTC
>TRBV28|.|TRBJ1-2|TRBD1
CASGWDRSNYGYTF
TGTGCCAGCGGTTGGGACAGGTCTAACTATGGCTACACCTTC
>TRBV27|.|TRBJ2-1|TRBD2
CASSEIAGGLYNEQFF
TGTGCCAGCAGTGAAATAGCGGGAGGACTCTACAATGAGCAGTTCTTC
>TRBV6-6|.|TRBJ2-2|TRBD2
CASRVLAGGTGELFF
TGTGCCAGCAGGGTCCTAGCGGGGGGCACCGGGGAGCTGTTTTTT
>TRBV7-9|.|TRBJ1-1|TRBD1
CASSPPAGGNTEAFF
TGTGCCAGCAGCCCCCCTGCAGGGGGAAACACTGAAGCTTTCTTT
>TRBV2|.|TRBJ2-1|.
CASSSSDEQFF
.
>TRBV5-1|.|TRBJ2-7|TRBD1
CASSFRTGEGREQYF
TGCGCCAGCAGCTTCCGGACAGGGGAGGGACGCGAGCAGTACTTC
>TRBV30|.|TRBJ2-1|TRBD2
CAWSRGLAGGANEQFF
TGTGCCTGGTCCCGGGGACTAGCGGGAGGGGCAAATGAGCAGTTCTTC
>TRBV7-2|.|TRBJ2-5|TRBD2
CASSSGLAGLWGETQYF
TGTGCCAGCAGCTCGGGACTAGCGGGACTCTGGGGAGAGACCCAGTACTTC
>TRBV29-1|.|TRBJ1-4|TRBD1
CSVGEFDRGYEKLFF
TGCAGCGTCGGTGAGTTCGACAGGGGCTATGAAAAACTGTTTTTT